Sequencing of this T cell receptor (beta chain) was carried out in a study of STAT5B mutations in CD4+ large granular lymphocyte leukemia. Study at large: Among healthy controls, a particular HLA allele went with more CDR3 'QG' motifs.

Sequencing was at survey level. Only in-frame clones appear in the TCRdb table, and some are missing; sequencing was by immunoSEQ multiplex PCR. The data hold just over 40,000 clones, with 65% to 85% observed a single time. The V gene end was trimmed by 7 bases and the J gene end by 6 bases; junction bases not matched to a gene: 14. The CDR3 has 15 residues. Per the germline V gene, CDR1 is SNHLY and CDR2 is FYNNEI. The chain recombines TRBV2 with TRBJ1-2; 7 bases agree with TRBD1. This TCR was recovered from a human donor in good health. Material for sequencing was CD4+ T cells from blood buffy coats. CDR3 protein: CASTIYGAGGNGYTF. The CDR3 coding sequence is TGTGCCAGCACCATCTACGGCGCAGGGGGGAATGGCTACACCTTC.